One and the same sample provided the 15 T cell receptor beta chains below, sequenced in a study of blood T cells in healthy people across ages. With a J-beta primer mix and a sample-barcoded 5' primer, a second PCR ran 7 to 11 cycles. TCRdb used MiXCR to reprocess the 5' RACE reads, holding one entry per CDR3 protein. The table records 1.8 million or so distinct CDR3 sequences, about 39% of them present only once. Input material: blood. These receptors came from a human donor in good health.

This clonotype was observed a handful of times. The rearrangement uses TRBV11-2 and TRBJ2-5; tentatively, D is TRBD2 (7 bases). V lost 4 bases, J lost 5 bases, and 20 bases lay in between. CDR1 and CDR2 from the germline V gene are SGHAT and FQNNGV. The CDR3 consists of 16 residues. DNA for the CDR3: TGTGCCAGCAGCTCCGCGGGGCGGGGGCCCAGGGAGACCCAGTACTTC. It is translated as CASSSAGRGPRETQYF. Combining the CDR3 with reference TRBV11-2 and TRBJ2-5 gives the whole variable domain EAGVAQSPRYKIIEKRQSVAFWCNPISGHATLYWYQQILGQGPKLLIQFQNNGVVDDSQLPKDRFSAERLKGVDSTLKIQPAKLEDSAVYLCASSSAGRGPRETQYFGPGTRLLVL.

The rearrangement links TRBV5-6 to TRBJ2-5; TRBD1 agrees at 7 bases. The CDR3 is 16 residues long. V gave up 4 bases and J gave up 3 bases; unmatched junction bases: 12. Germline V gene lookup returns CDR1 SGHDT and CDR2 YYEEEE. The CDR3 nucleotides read TGTGCCAGCAGCCCCCTGACAGGGTTTAATGAAGAGACCCAGTACTTC. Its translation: CASSPLTGFNEETQYF.

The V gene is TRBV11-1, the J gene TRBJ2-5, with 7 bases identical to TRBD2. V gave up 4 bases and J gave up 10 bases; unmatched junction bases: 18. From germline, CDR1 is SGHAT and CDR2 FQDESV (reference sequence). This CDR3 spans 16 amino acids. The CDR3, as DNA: TGTGCCAGCAGCTCCAAGAGGCTAGCGGATACCTACGACCAGTACTTC. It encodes CASSSKRLADTYDQYF.

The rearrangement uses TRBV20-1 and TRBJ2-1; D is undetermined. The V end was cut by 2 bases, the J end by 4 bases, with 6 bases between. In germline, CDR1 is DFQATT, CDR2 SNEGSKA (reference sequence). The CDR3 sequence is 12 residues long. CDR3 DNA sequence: TGCAGTGCTAGACCGAGTTACAATGAGCAGTTCTTC. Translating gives CSARPSYNEQFF.

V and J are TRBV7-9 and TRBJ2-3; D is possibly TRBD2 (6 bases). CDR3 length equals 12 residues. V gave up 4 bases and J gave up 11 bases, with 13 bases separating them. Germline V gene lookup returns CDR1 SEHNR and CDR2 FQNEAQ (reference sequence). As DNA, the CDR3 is TGTGCCAGCAGCTCCCGTTGGGACTGGCAGTATTTT. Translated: CASSSRWDWQYF.

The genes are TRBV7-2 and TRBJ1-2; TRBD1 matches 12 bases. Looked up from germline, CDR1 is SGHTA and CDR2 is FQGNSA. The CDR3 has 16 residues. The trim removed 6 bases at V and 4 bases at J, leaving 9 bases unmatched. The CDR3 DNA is TGTGCCAGCAGACCTCCGGGACAGGGGGCTCGCTATGGCTACACCTTC. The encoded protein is CASRPPGQGARYGYTF. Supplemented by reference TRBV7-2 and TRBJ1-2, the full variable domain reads GAGVSQSPSNKVTEKGKDVELRCDPISGHTALYWYRQSLGQGLEFLIYFQGNSAPDKSGLPSDRFSAERTGGSVSTLTIQRTQQEDSAVYLCASRPPGQGARYGYTFGSGTRLTVV.

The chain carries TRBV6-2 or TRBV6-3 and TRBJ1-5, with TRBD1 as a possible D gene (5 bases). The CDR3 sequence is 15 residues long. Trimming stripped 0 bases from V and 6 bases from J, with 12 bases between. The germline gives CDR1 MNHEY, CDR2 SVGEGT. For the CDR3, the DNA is TGTGCCAGCAGTTACTCGTCAGGGAATCGTCAGCCCCAGCATTTT. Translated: CASSYSSGNRQPQHF.

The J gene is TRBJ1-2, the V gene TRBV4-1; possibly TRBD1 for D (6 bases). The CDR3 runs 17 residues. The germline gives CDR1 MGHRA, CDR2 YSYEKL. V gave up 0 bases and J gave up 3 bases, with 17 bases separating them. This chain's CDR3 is CASSQEVLGAYYYGYTF. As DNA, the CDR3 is TGCGCCAGCAGCCAAGAGGTTCTGGGGGCATATTACTATGGCTACACCTTC.

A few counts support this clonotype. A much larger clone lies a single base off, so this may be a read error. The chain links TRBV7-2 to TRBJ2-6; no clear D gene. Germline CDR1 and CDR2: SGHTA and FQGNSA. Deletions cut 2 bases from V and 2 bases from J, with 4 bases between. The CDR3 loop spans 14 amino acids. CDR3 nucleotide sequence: TGTGCCAGCAGCTTAATGCCTGGGGCCAACGTCCTGACTTTC. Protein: CASSLMPGANVLTF. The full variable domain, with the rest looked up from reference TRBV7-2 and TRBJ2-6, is GAGVSQSPSNKVTEKGKDVELRCDPISGHTALYWYRQSLGQGLEFLIYFQGNSAPDKSGLPSDRFSAERTGGSVSTLTIQRTQQEDSAVYLCASSLMPGANVLTFGAGSRLTVL.

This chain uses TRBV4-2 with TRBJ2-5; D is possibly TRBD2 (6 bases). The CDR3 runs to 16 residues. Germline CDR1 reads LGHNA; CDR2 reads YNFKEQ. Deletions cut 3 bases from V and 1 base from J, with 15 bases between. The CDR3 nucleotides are TGTGCCAGCAGCCAGCTCGCCTCGGGGGTCCAAGAGACCCAGTACTTC. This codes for CASSQLASGVQETQYF.

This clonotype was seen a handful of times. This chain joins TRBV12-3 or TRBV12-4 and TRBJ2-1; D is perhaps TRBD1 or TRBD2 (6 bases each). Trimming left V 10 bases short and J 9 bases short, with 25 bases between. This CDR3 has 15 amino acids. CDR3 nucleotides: TGTGCCACCCAAGCGGGTAGTGGCAGGGGAGGTGAGCAGTTCTTC. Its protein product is CATQAGSGRGGEQFF.

The DNA for the CDR3 is TGCGCCAGCAGCGGACAGGGTTGGGAGCCAACTAATGAAAAACTGTTTTTT. Translation: CASSGQGWEPTNEKLFF. The chain carries TRBV5-1 and TRBJ1-4; 8 bases match TRBD1. Per germline, CDR1 SGHRS and CDR2 YFSETQ. J lost 0 bases, V lost 4 bases, and 8 bases had no gene match. This CDR3 is 17 amino acids long.

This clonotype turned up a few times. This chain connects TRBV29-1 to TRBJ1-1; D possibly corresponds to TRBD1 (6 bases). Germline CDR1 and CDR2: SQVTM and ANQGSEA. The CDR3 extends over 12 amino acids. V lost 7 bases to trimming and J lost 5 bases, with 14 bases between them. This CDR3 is CSGYRDRTEAFF. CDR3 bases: TGCAGCGGGTACAGGGATCGGACTGAAGCTTTCTTT.

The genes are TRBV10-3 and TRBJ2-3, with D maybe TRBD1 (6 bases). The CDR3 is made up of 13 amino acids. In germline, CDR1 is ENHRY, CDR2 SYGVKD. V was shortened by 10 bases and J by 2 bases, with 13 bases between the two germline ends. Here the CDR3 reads CANRQVLTDTQYF. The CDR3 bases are TGTGCCAACAGACAGGTCCTCACAGATACGCAGTATTTT.

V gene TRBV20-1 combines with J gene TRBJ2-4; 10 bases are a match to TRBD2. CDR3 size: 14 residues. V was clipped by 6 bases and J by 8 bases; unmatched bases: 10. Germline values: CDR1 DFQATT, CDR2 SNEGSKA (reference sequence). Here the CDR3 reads CSAGGLAGGDIQYF. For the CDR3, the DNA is TGCAGTGCCGGGGGGTTAGCGGGGGGAGACATTCAGTACTTC.